This T cell receptor (beta chain) was identified during a study of blood T cells in healthy people across ages. This clonotype was found a few times. The CDR3 has 17 residues. V lost 5 bases, J lost 1 base, and 18 bases lay in between. In germline, CDR1 is SEHNR, CDR2 FQNEAQ (reference sequence). Primed by a sample-barcoded 5' primer and a J-beta primer mix, a second PCR proceeded for about 7 to 11 cycles. TCRdb redid the calling of the 5' RACE reads with MiXCR, one entry per CDR3 protein. The sample consists of about 1.7 million distinct CDR3 sequences, roughly 27% of them appearing once. Material for sequencing was blood. The gene calls are TRBV7-9 and TRBJ2-1, with D tentatively TRBD2 (6 bases). This clonotype was obtained from a woman between 25 and 40 years old in good health. In DNA form, the CDR3 reads TGTGCCAGCAGCCAAAGGAGAGGGGCGGGGTCCTACAATGAGCAGTTCTTC. This encodes CASSQRRGAGSYNEQFF. Filled out from reference TRBV7-9 and TRBJ2-1, the complete variable domain reads DTGVSQNPRHKITKRGQNVTFRCDPISEHNRLYWYRQTLGQGPEFLTYFQNEAQLEKSRLLSDRFSAERPKGSFSTLEIQRTEQGDSAMYLCASSQRRGAGSYNEQFFGPGTRLTVL.